A single sample gave rise to the 15 T cell receptor beta chains below, sequenced in a study of OX40 agonist ivuxolimab in advanced cancers. The method was the immunoSEQ multiplex PCR assay. TCRdb retrieved this table from immuneACCESS and kept in-frame rearrangements only. Not all clones are present; in checked studies, unresolved V genes account for under half, and no reason is known for the remainder. The sample table contains more than 60,000 clones; only one count was recorded for 70% to 90% of them. Over 0.75% of the sample is taken by the ten largest. Source: CD4+ or CD8+ T cells sorted from blood, taken in a trial of the OX40 agonist ivuxolimab. The receptors were gathered from an adult with an advanced solid tumor such as melanoma, head and neck, liver or kidney cancer.

The CDR3 DNA sequence: TGTGCCAGCAGCTTAGCGGCGGGTTCCTACAATGAGCAGTTCTTC. As protein: CASSLAAGSYNEQFF. V usage is TRBV7-9 and J usage is TRBJ2-1; D perhaps matches TRBD2 (5 bases). This CDR3 comprises 15 residues. The germline V gene has CDR1 SEHNR and CDR2 FQNEAQ (reference sequence). The ends were cut back, 0 bases at V and 1 base at J, with 7 bases in the middle.

The rearrangement joins TRBV5-1 to TRBJ2-5; possibly TRBD2 for D (6 bases). Deletions cut 1 base from V and 4 bases from J, with 11 bases between. Germline CDR1 is SGHRS and CDR2 is YFSETQ. CDR3 length: 14 residues. In DNA, the CDR3 is TGCGCCAGCAGCTTGCTAGGAGGGCCAGAGACCCAGTACTTC. It is translated as CASSLLGGPETQYF.

The chain is built from TRBV28 and TRBJ2-4; 8 bases line up with TRBD1. The trim removed 6 bases at V and 6 bases at J, leaving 13 bases unmatched. Germline lookup yields CDR1 MDHEN and CDR2 SYDVKM. The CDR3 has 16 residues. The CDR3 nucleotides read TGTGCCAGCAGACGCGCGCAGGGGGCGTTGGGAAACATTCAGTACTTC. Amino acids: CASRRAQGALGNIQYF.

The chain carries TRBV7-3 and TRBJ2-1; 8 positions agree with TRBD1. In germline, CDR1 is SGHTA, CDR2 FQGTGA. The trim removed 5 bases at V and 5 bases at J, leaving 14 bases unmatched. This CDR3 region has 17 residues. CDR3 bases: TGTGCCAGCAGCCCCTGGCAGGGGGCGAGAGGGGACAATGAGCAGTTCTTC. Its protein is CASSPWQGARGDNEQFF.

The table lists this clone with a few counts. V gene TRBV7-2 combines with J gene TRBJ2-5; no reliable D call. Germline lookup yields CDR1 SGHTA and CDR2 FQGNSA. V lost 4 bases, J lost 1 base, and 4 bases lay in between. This CDR3 comprises 12 residues. CDR3 protein: CASSSFQETQYF. The CDR3, as DNA: TGTGCCAGCAGCTCCTTCCAAGAGACCCAGTACTTC.

The chain combines TRBV9 with TRBJ2-5; 11 bases fit TRBD2. J lost 2 bases, V lost 4 bases, and 10 bases had no gene match. The CDR3 extends over 17 amino acids. Germline V gene sequence: CDR1 SGDLS, CDR2 YYNGEE. DNA for the CDR3: TGTGCCAGCAGCCCCAGGACTAGCGGGCGATCTCAAGAGACCCAGTACTTC. It codes for CASSPRTSGRSQETQYF.

This clone was picked up one time. Relative to the germline gene, one junction end is altered; a read error may explain this. V gene TRBV5-1 combines with J gene TRBJ2-3, with no clear D. This CDR3 region has 10 residues. CDR1 and CDR2 from the germline V gene are SGHRS and YFSETQ. In nucleotides, the CDR3 is TGCGCCAGCAGCGGGGAAGTGTGGCATTTT. Its protein is CASSGEVWHF.

The CDR3 coding sequence is TGTGCCAGCAGCTTGGCAGGGCTAGCGGGAGAAACAGATACGCAGTATTTT. Its protein product is CASSLAGLAGETDTQYF. The chain employs TRBV5-6 and TRBJ2-3; 10 positions agree with TRBD2. Germline values: CDR1 SGHDT, CDR2 YYEEEE. J gave up 3 bases and V 0 bases, and 7 bases lay outside the gene matches. The CDR3 runs to 17 residues.

The chain links TRBV7-9 to TRBJ2-1; D ambiguous. Looked up from germline, CDR1 is SEHNR and CDR2 is FQNEAQ (reference sequence). The CDR3 covers 10 residues. Trimming shortened V by 5 bases and J by 10 bases, and 6 bases separated the two germline ends. CDR3 in DNA: TGTGCCAGCAGCCTGGCGGAGCAGTTCTTC. It translates to CASSLAEQFF.

The chain recombines TRBV6-1 with TRBJ2-7, with 10 bases lining up with TRBD1. J lost 4 bases, V lost 6 bases, and 9 bases had no gene match. The germline gives CDR1 MNHNS, CDR2 SASEGT. There are 15 residues in the CDR3. CDR3: CASSDLGTGVYEQYF. In DNA, the CDR3 is TGTGCCAGCAGCGACCTCGGGACAGGGGTATACGAGCAGTACTTC.

The gene calls are TRBV5-1 and TRBJ2-5; D is ambiguous. CDR1 SGHRS and CDR2 YFSETQ come from the germline V gene. V was trimmed by 0 bases and J by 9 bases, leaving 15 bases between them. The CDR3 is made up of 14 amino acids. CDR3 region: CASSLDWTLDAQYF. DNA of the CDR3: TGCGCCAGCAGCTTGGATTGGACGTTGGACGCCCAGTACTTC.

The chain combines TRBV6-6 with TRBJ2-2; the D gene is possibly TRBD2 (7 bases). V dropped 3 bases and J dropped 4 bases, with 15 bases sitting between them. CDR1 is MNHNY and CDR2 is SVGAGI in the germline V gene (reference sequence). The CDR3 runs 16 residues. The CDR3 nucleotides read TGTGCCAGCAGTTATTCCGAGGGGGGGCTCACCGGGGAGCTGTTTTTT. Residues: CASSYSEGGLTGELFF.

The CDR3 nucleotides read TGTGCCAGCAGCTTATCTCGGGGAGGCAAGACCCAGTACTTC. Amino acid sequence: CASSLSRGGKTQYF. This sequence joins TRBV11-1 and TRBJ2-5, with D perhaps TRBD2 (6 bases). V lost 2 bases and J lost 6, with 13 bases in between. Germline lookup yields CDR1 SGHAT and CDR2 FQDESV (reference sequence). The CDR3 has 14 amino acids.

The sample holds a few counts of this clone. The chain uses TRBV19 and TRBJ2-2, with a tentative D call TRBD2 (7 bases). This CDR3 spans 16 amino acids. The germline V and J ends were trimmed by 7 bases and 0 bases, with 15 bases remaining between them. The germline gives CDR1 LNHDA, CDR2 SQIVND (reference sequence). The CDR3 loop is CASTLGGGPNTGELFF. In DNA, the CDR3 is TGTGCCAGTACCCTGGGGGGGGGCCCGAACACCGGGGAGCTGTTTTTT.

V is TRBV5-1 and J is TRBJ2-7; 9 nucleotides line up with TRBD1. The ends lost 6 bases at V and 3 bases at J; junction bases unmatched: 10. This CDR3 comprises 15 residues. The germline gives CDR1 SGHRS, CDR2 YFSETQ. This CDR3 is CASTSPGQGIYEQYF. The CDR3 DNA reads as TGCGCCAGCACCTCACCGGGACAGGGTATCTACGAGCAGTACTTC. Complete variable domain (other parts from reference TRBV5-1 and TRBJ2-7): KAGVTQTPRYLIKTRGQQVTLSCSPISGHRSVSWYQQTPGQGLQFLFEYFSETQRNKGNFPGRFSGRQFSNSRSEMNVSTLELGDSALYLCASTSPGQGIYEQYFGPGTRLTVT.